This TCR beta chain derives from a study of cytomegalovirus exposure and HLA in healthy donors. Across the whole study: Among 350 to 500 genotyped donors, about 85% fell in the Caucasian-associated ancestry cluster.

60 Vbeta and 13 Jbeta primers were used in PCR. The method was immunoSEQ multiplex PCR; TCRdb's version includes in-frame clones alone and lacks a portion of them. This sample has some 170,000 clones, with 65% to 80% found just once. With 7 bases removed from V and 4 bases from J, the gap between germline ends came to 24 bases. Germline lookup yields CDR1 SGHKS and CDR2 YYEKEE (reference sequence). The CDR3 consists of 18 residues. This rearrangement joins TRBV5-5 to TRBJ1-6, with D hard to call. Sequenced sample: PBMCs. This TCR was recovered from a woman in her fifties or sixties in good health and CMV-seropositive. The CDR3, as DNA: TGTGCCAGCGCCTCCGAGAGGATTCAGCGAGTTTATAATTCACCCCTCCACTTT. Protein: CASASERIQRVYNSPLHF.